This T cell receptor (beta chain) is from a study of T cells in women clearing cervical HPV infection. Turning to this clone: The read gets to within 3 residues of the CDR3 end, and the germline J gene fills in the rest.

Sequencing used immunoSEQ multiplex PCR; TCRdb keeps in-frame clones, though not all of them. The sample has about 12,000 clones. V lost 1 base, J lost 3 bases, and 5 bases lay in between. The CDR3 contains 13 residues. Germline lookup yields CDR1 SGHTA and CDR2 FQGNSA. The V call is TRBV7-2, the J call TRBJ2-3; unclear D gene. The sequenced sample was blood buffy coat. The TCR sequence derives from a woman aged 18-70 years with a cervical HPV16 infection that either progressed to CIN3+ or cleared (not recorded which). The sequenced part of the CDR3 DNA is TGTGCCAGCAGCTTAGGAAGGACAGATACG. This sequence encodes CASSLGRTDT. The entire CDR3 is CASSLGRTDTQYF. Complete variable domain (other parts from reference TRBV7-2 and TRBJ2-3): GAGVSQSPSNKVTEKGKDVELRCDPISGHTALYWYRQSLGQGLEFLIYFQGNSAPDKSGLPSDRFSAERTGGSVSTLTIQRTQQEDSAVYLCASSLGRTDTQYFGPGTRLTVL.